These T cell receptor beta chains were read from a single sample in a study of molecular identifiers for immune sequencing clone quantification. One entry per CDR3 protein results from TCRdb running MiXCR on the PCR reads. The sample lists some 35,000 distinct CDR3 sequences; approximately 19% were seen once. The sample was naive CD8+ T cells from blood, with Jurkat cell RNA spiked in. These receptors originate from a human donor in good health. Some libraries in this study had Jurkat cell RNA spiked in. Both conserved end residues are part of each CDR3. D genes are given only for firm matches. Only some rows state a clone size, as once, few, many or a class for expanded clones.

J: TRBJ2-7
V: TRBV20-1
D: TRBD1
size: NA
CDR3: CSARARDRGYEQYF
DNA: TGCAGTGCTAGAGCAAGGGACAGAGGGTACGAGCAGTACTTC

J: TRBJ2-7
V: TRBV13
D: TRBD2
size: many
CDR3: CASSPRTSGRDYEQYF
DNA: TGTGCCAGCAGCCCGAGGACTAGCGGGAGGGACTACGAGCAGTACTTC

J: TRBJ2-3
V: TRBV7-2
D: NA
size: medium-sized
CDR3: CASSLMFEEDTQYF
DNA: TGTGCCAGCAGCTTAATGTTCGAAGAAGATACGCAGTATTTT

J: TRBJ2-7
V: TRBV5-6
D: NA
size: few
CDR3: CASSPGPESSYEQYF
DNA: TGTGCCAGCAGCCCTGGTCCCGAAAGCTCCTACGAGCAGTACTTC

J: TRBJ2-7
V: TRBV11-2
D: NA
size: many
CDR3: CASSLGPGGTAYEQYF
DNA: TGTGCCAGCAGCTTGGGGCCTGGCGGAACAGCCTACGAGCAGTACTTC

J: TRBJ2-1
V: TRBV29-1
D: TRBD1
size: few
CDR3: CSHDRVMDNEQFF
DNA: TGCAGCCACGACAGGGTCATGGACAATGAGCAGTTCTTC

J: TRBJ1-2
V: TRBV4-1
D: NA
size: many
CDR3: CASSQKWGTENYGYTF
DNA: TGCGCCAGCAGTCAAAAATGGGGGACGGAAAACTATGGCTACACCTTC

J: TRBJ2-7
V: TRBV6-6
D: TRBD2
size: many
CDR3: CASGGVYEQYF
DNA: TGTGCCAGCGGGGGGGTCTACGAGCAGTACTTC

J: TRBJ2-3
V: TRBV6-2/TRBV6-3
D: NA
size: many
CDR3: CASSITSGGTDTQYF
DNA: TGTGCCAGCAGTATCACGAGCGGAGGCACAGATACGCAGTATTTT

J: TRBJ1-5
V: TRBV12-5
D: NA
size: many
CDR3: CASGFDSNQPQHF
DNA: TGTGCTAGTGGTTTTGATAGCAATCAGCCCCAGCATTTT

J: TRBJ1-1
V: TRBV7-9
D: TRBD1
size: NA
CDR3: CASSLPTGELAFF
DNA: TGTGCCAGCAGCTTACCCACAGGGGAGTTAGCTTTCTTT

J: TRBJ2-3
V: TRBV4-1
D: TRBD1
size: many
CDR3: CASSPWTGTVDTQYF
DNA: TGCGCCAGCAGCCCCTGGACAGGGACGGTAGATACGCAGTATTTT

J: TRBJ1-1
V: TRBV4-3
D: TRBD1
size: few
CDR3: CASSQDRTGAGTEAFF
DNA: TGCGCCAGCAGCCAAGATAGGACAGGGGCGGGCACTGAAGCTTTCTTT

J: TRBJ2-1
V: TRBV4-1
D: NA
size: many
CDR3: CASSQEGRVNEQFF
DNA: TGCGCCAGCAGCCAAGAGGGACGAGTCAATGAGCAGTTCTTC

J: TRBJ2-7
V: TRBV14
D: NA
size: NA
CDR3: CASSPMDPFRHEQYF
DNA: TGTGCCAGCAGCCCCATGGACCCCTTTAGGCACGAGCAGTACTTC

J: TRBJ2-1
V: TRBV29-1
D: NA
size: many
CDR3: CSAQGGSGAYNEQFF
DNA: TGCAGCGCCCAAGGGGGGAGCGGGGCCTACAATGAGCAGTTCTTC

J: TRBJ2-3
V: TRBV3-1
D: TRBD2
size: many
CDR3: CASSQDSAGGPTDTQYF
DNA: TGTGCCAGCAGCCAAGATAGCGCGGGAGGACCCACAGATACGCAGTATTTT

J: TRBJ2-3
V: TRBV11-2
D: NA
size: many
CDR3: CASSSPGPSSGRITDTQYF
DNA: TGTGCCAGCAGCTCGCCGGGGCCTTCGAGCGGGCGCATCACAGATACGCAGTATTTT

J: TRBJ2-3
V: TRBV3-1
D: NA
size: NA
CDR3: CASSQEGPGRARYF
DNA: TGTGCCAGCAGCCAAGAGGGGCCAGGAAGGGCGCGGTATTTT

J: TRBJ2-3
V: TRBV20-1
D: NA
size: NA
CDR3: CGARAHRSTDTQYF
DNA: TGTGGTGCTAGAGCACACCGTAGCACAGATACGCAGTATTTT

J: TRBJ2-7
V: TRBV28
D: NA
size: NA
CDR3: CASSPFGLEQYF
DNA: TGTGCCAGCAGCCCTTTCGGGCTCGAGCAGTACTTC

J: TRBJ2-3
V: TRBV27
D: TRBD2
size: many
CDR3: CASYPLSGGADTQYF
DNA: TGTGCCAGCTACCCCCTTAGCGGGGGGGCAGATACGCAGTATTTT

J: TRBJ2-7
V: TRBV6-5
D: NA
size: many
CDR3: CASSYSTEGEQYF
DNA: TGTGCCAGCAGTTACTCGACGGAAGGCGAGCAGTACTTC

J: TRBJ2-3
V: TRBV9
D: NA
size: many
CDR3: CASSPYASGPPTDTQYF
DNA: TGTGCCAGCAGCCCCTACGCCAGCGGGCCCCCCACAGATACGCAGTATTTT

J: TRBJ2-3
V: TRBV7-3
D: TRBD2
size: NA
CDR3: CASSPAGGTDTQYF
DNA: TGTGCCAGCAGCCCGGCGGGGGGCACAGATACGCAGTATTTT

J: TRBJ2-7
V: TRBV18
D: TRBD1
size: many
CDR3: CASSPRDRGLGYEQYF
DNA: TGTGCCAGCTCCCCTAGAGACAGGGGGCTCGGCTACGAGCAGTACTTC

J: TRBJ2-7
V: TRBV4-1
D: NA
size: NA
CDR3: CASSQGPGRSSYEQYF
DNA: TGTGCCAGCAGCCAAGGCCCGGGACGGAGCTCCTACGAGCAGTACTTC

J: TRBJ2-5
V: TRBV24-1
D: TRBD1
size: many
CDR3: CATSDFFMGQGKETQYF
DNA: TGTGCCACCAGTGATTTCTTTATGGGACAGGGGAAAGAGACCCAGTACTTC

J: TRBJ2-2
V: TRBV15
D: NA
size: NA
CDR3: CATSTRETNTGELFF
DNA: TGTGCCACCAGCACGCGCGAGACGAACACCGGGGAGCTGTTTTTT

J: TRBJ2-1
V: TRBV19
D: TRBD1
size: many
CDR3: CASSPPSGTVNEQFF
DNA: TGTGCCAGTAGTCCTCCGTCAGGGACAGTCAATGAGCAGTTCTTC

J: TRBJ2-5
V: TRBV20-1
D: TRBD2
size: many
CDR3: CSATPPGLADVGRETQYF
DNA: TGCAGTGCAACCCCTCCCGGACTAGCGGACGTGGGGAGAGAGACCCAGTACTTC

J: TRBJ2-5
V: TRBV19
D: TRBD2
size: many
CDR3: CASSEGGRAVTQYF
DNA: TGTGCCAGTAGTGAAGGCGGGAGGGCGGTGACCCAGTACTTC

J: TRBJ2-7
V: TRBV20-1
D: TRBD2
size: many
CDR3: CSARDWSSGSIDEQYF
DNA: TGCAGTGCTAGAGATTGGAGTAGCGGGAGTATCGACGAGCAGTACTTC

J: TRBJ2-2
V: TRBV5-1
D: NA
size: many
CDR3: CASSLTKTRTNTGELFF
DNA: TGCGCCAGCAGCTTGACCAAGACCAGAACTAACACCGGGGAGCTGTTTTTT

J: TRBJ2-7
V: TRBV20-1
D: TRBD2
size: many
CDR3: CSARDLGLAAYEQYF
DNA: TGCAGTGCTAGAGATCTGGGGCTAGCGGCCTACGAGCAGTACTTC

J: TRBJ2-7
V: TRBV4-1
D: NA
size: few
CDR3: CASSQVIIGAGNSYEQYF
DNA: TGCGCCAGCAGCCAAGTAATCATTGGGGCAGGGAACTCCTACGAGCAGTACTTC

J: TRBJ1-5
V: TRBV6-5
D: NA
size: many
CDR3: CASSYYATLIVMNSNQPQHF
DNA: TGTGCCAGCAGTTACTACGCGACTCTCATAGTAATGAATAGCAATCAGCCCCAGCATTTT

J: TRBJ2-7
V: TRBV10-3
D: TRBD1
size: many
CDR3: CAISESGAGTGGYEQYF
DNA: TGTGCCATCAGTGAGTCGGGGGCGGGGACAGGAGGGTACGAGCAGTACTTC

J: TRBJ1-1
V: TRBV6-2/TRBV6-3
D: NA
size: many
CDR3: CASIGWTYLVGTEAFF
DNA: TGTGCCAGCATTGGATGGACGTATTTAGTTGGCACTGAAGCTTTCTTT

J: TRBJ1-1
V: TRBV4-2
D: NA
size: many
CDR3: CASIDQLNTEAFF
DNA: TGTGCCAGCATAGACCAACTGAACACTGAAGCTTTCTTT

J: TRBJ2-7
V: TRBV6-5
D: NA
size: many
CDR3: CASSQGNEQYF
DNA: TGTGCCAGCAGCCAGGGAAACGAGCAGTACTTC

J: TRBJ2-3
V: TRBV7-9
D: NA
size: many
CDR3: CASSFTGMATDTQYF
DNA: TGTGCCAGCAGCTTCACAGGGATGGCCACAGATACGCAGTATTTT

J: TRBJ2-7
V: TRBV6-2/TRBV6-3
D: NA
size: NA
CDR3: CASRVSGDYEQYF
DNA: TGTGCCAGCCGAGTTTCGGGAGACTACGAGCAGTACTTC

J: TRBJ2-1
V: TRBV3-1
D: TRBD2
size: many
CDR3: CASSQDRFSGRAGNEQFF
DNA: TGTGCCAGCAGCCAAGATCGGTTTAGCGGGAGGGCCGGAAATGAGCAGTTCTTC

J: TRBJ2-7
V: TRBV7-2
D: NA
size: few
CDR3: CASISSSYEQYF
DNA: TGTGCCAGCATATCCTCCTCCTACGAGCAGTACTTC

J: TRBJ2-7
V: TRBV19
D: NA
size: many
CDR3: CASSIGSGLRYEQYF
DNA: TGTGCCAGTAGTATCGGGTCAGGACTACGCTACGAGCAGTACTTC

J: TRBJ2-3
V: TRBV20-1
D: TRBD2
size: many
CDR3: CSAPPGGPSDTQYF
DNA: TGCAGTGCCCCCCCGGGAGGTCCGTCAGATACGCAGTATTTT

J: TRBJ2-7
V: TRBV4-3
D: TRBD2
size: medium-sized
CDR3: CASSQGTSNYEQYF
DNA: TGCGCCAGCAGCCAAGGGACTAGCAACTACGAGCAGTACTTC

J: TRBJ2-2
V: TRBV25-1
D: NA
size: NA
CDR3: CASSFYRGNTGELFF
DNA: TGTGCCAGCAGTTTTTATAGGGGAAACACCGGGGAGCTGTTTTTT

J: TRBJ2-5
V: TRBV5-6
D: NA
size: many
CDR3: CASSGGDPRRETQYF
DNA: TGTGCCAGCAGTGGCGGAGACCCTAGACGGGAGACCCAGTACTTC

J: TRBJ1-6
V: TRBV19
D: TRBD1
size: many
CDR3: CASSMPGGIHSPLHF
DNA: TGTGCCAGTAGTATGCCAGGGGGCATACATTCACCCCTCCACTTT

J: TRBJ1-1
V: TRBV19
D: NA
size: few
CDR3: CASTKGPLQIPEAFF
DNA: TGTGCCAGTACCAAAGGGCCCCTACAAATCCCTGAAGCTTTCTTT

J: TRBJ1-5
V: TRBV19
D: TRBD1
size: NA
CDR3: CATQEGGVGQPQHF
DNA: TGTGCCACCCAGGAAGGGGGCGTTGGGCAGCCCCAGCATTTT

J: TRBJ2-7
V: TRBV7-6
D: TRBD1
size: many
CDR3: CASSPGTGLYEQYF
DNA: TGTGCCAGCAGCCCGGGGACAGGGTTATACGAGCAGTACTTC

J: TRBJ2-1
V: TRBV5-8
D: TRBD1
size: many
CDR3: CASSFTGTGAYEQFF
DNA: TGTGCCAGCAGCTTTACCGGGACAGGGGCATATGAGCAGTTCTTC

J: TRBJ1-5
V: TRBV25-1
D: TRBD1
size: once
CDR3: CASSPLRDRENQPQHF
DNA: TGTGCCAGCAGTCCCCTCCGGGACAGGGAAAATCAGCCCCAGCATTTT

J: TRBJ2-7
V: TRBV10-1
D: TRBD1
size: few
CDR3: CASSGQGLFGEQYF
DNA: TGCGCCAGCAGTGGACAGGGGCTTTTTGGCGAGCAGTACTTC

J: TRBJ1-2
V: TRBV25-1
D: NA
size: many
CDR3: CASSDQGYVYTF
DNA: TGTGCCAGCAGTGATCAGGGGTATGTCTACACCTTC

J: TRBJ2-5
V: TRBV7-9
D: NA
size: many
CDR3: CASSSTFSAQETQYF
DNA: TGTGCCAGCAGCTCCACCTTCTCTGCCCAAGAGACCCAGTACTTC